The source of this T cell receptor (beta chain) is a study of blood T cell repertoires in COVID-19. Germline CDR1 is KGHSH and CDR2 is LQKENI. The CDR3 spans 18 residues. Unmatched junction bases numbered 4, after V lost 1 base and J lost 0 bases. Using immunoSEQ multiplex PCR, the repertoire was profiled, and TCRdb retains in-frame clones only, with some absent. The data contain about 150,000 clones, 80% of them singletons. The sample taken for sequencing was peripheral blood. The V call is TRBV18, the J call TRBJ2-6; 9 bases agree with TRBD2. The source of this sequence is a man aged 55 to 70 with acute or convalescent COVID-19. The CDR3 coding sequence is TGTGCCAGCTCACCACGCCTAGCGGGGCCCTCTGGGGCCAACGTCCTGACTTTC. Translating gives CASSPRLAGPSGANVLTF.